This TCR beta chain was recovered during a study of PD-L1 blockade in urothelial cancer. About the study: Once treatment had started, blood was analyzed at 3 weeks (second dose) and again at 6 weeks.

Between the trimmed V and J ends, which lost 4 bases and 1 base, there was a span of 14 bases. Germline V gene data show CDR1 as SGHAT and CDR2 as FQNNGV. The CDR3 spans 15 residues. Regarding time point: pretreatment peripheral blood. Locally advanced or metastatic urothelial carcinoma was present in patients. Sequencing was performed with immunoSEQ multiplex PCR; in TCRdb, only in-frame clones are kept and a portion is missing. The sample holds fewer than 75,000 clones; approximately 87% are singletons and the top ten take 3.5% to 5.5%. The sample was PBMCs, taken around atezolizumab (anti-PD-L1) treatment. This TCR came from a man between 65 and 85 years old with urothelial cancer. The rearrangement joins TRBV11-2 to TRBJ2-7, with D maybe TRBD1 (6 bases). The CDR3: CASSSTGTLSYEQYF. The CDR3 coding sequence is TGTGCCAGCAGCTCTACCGGGACACTTTCCTACGAGCAGTACTTC.